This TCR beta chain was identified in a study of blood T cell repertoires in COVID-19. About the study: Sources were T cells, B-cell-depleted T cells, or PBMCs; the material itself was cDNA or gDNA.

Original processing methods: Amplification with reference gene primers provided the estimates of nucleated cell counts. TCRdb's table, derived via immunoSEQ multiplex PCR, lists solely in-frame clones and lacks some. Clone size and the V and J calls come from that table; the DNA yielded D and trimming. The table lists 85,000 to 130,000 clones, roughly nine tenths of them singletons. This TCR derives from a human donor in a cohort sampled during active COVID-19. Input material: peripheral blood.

The CDR3 protein is CASRRGGSYEQYF. For the CDR3, the DNA is TGTGCCAGCAGGAGGGGGGGCTCCTACGAGCAGTACTTC. This chain joins TRBV7-8 and TRBJ2-7; TRBD2 might be the D (7 bases). V was trimmed by 6 bases and J by 0 bases, leaving 9 bases between them. This CDR3 contains 13 residues. The germline V gene encodes CDR1 SGHVS and CDR2 FQNEAQ. The full variable domain, with the rest looked up from reference TRBV7-8 and TRBJ2-7, is GAGVSQSPRYKVAKRGQDVALRCDPISGHVSLFWYQQALGQGPEFLTYFQNEAQLDKSGLPSDRFFAERPEGSVSTLKIQRTQQEDSAVYLCASRRGGSYEQYFGPGTRLTVT.